The following is a T cell receptor beta chain sequence with its context. Its specific antigen is unknown. Base qualities are missing; no much larger clone stands one base away. Library method: the immunoSEQ multiplex PCR assay. TCRdb provides this immuneACCESS table in a form limited to in-frame rearrangements. Some clones are lacking; in checked studies, under half of them reflect an unresolved V gene, and why the rest are absent is not known. Here the sample has some 61,000 clones; about 90% occur a single time. The ten largest account for about 0.92% of the sample. These data come from a study of T cell changes during pregnancy in multiple sclerosis (dated by TCRdb to about 2019). With respect to the entire study: The study examined how the T cell repertoire changed over the course of pregnancy in women with multiple sclerosis.

The TCR comes from a female donor with multiple sclerosis, enrolled in a pregnancy study. Sequenced here: peripheral blood, sampled in the second trimester of pregnancy.

The CDR3 protein sequence reads: CASSVLAANYGYTF. At the DNA level, the sequence is TGTGCCAGCAGCGTACTGGCGGCCAACTATGGCTACACCTTC. Recombination joined TRBV9 with TRBJ1-2; too little of a D gene remains to name it. According to the germline V gene, CDR1 reads SGDLS and CDR2 reads YYNGEE. V loses 1 base of germline sequence and J loses 2 bases, and the interval between the two ends is 9 bases. From its cysteine to its phenylalanine, the CDR3 spans 14 amino acids. Only the CDR3 part of the read is kept: 42 bases, read in frame from the first base. The variable domain in full, with residues beyond the CDR3 obtained from the reference TRBV9 and TRBJ1-2 genes, is DSGVTQTPKHLITATGQRVTLRCSPRSGDLSVYWYQQSLDQGLQFLIQYYNGEERAKGNILERFSAQQFPDLHSELNLSSLELGDSALYFCASSVLAANYGYTFGSGTRLTVV.